The T cell receptor beta chain described here comes from a study of cytomegalovirus exposure and HLA in healthy donors. Looked up from germline, CDR1 is MNHNY and CDR2 is SVGAGI (reference sequence). The CDR3 loop spans 14 amino acids. Trimming took off 4 bases at V and 5 bases at J, with 14 bases between the two ends. With regard to this clone: Its specificity is not known.

Points from the study as a whole: The authors judged a highly shared variant cluster likely a sequencing artifact. It was in a later analysis that TCR association rates were seen to vary by HLA locus, highest for DRB1 and lowest for HLA-C. Near-uniform donor sequencing depth was presumed by presence/absence analyses. V- and J-gene trimming of TCR beta was linked (in a later analysis) to a missense DCLRE1C variant.

60 Vbeta and 13 Jbeta primers were used in PCR. Measured with immunoSEQ multiplex PCR; TCRdb has only the in-frame clones, and not every one. The profile covers under 150,000 clones, with around three quarters appearing a single time and about 3% taken by the ten largest. Material for sequencing was PBMCs. The genes are TRBV6-6 and TRBJ2-5; D gene unclear. This receptor was taken from a woman aged 55-75 years in good health and CMV-seropositive. In DNA form, the CDR3 reads TGTGCCAGCAGTTCCCCTTTAGCTGGGGAGACCCAGTACTTC. Amino acids: CASSSPLAGETQYF.